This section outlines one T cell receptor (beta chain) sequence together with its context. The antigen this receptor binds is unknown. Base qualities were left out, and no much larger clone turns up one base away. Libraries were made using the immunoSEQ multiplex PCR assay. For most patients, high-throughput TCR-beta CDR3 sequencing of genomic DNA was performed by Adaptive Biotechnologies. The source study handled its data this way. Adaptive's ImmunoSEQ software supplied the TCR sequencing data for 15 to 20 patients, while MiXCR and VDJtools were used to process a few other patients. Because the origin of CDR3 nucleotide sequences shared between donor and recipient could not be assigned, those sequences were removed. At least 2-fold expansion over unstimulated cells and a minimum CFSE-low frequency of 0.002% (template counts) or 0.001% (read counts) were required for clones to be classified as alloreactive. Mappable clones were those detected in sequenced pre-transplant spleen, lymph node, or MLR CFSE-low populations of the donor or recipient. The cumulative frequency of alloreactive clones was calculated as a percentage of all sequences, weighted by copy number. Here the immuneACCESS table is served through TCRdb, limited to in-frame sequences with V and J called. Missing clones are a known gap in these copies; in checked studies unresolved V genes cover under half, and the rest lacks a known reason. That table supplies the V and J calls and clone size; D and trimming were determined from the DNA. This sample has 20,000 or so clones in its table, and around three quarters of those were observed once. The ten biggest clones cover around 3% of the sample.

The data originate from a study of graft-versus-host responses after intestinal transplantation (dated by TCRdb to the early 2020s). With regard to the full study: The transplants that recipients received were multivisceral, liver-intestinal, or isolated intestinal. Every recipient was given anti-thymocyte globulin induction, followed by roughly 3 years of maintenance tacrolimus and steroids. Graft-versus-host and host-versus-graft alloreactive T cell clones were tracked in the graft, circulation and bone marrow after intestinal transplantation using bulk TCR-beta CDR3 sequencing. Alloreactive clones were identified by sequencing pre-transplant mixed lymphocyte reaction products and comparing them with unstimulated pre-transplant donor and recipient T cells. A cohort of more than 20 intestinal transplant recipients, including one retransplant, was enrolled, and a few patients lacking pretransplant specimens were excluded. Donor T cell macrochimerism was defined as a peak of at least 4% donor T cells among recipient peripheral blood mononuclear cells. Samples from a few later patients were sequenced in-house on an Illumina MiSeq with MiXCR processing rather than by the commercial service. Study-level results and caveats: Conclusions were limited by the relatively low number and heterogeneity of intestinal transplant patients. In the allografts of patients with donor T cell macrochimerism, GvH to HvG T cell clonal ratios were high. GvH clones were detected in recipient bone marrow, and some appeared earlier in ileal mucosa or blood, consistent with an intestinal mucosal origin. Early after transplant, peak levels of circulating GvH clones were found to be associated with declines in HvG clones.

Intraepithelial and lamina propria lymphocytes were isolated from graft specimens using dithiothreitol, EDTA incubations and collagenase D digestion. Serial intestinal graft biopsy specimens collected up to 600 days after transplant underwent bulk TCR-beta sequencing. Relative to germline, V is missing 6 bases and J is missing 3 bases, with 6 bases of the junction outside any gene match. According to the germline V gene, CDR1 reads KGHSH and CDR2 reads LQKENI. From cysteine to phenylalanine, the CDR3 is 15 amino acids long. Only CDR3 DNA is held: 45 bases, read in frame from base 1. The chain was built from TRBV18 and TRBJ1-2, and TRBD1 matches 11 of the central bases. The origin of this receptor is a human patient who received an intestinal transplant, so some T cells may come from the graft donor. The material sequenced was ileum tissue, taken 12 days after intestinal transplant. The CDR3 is CASSPGTGGDYGYTF. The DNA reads TGTGCCAGCTCCCCCGGGACAGGGGGGGACTATGGCTACACCTTC.